The 25 T cell receptor beta chains in this list originate from one sample, sequenced in a study of T cells after yellow fever vaccination. TCRdb fed the 5' RACE reads into MiXCR, producing one record per CDR3 protein. This repertoire shows under 300,000 distinct CDR3 sequences, 10% to 15% found once; its top ten account for 0.5% to 0.6%. The sample here was CD4+ T cells sorted from PBMCs, taken 45 days after the yellow fever booster vaccination. These receptors all stem from a young man who received the YFV17D yellow fever vaccine.

This clonotype was seen more than once but under ten times. The chain links TRBV5-1 to TRBJ2-1; perhaps TRBD1 as D (5 bases). CDR3 size: 13 residues. Deletions cut 6 bases from V and 2 bases from J, with 9 bases between. Germline V CDR1 and CDR2: SGHRS, YFSETQ. Here the CDR3 DNA reads TGCGCCAGCACCCCAGGGCCCTACAATGAGCAGTTCTTC. Protein sequence: CASTPGPYNEQFF.

This clonotype was counted only a few times. V and J are TRBV5-1 and TRBJ2-5, with unresolved D. The germline CDR1 and CDR2 sequences are SGHRS and YFSETQ. The V end was cut by 4 bases, the J end by 5 bases, with 15 bases between. The CDR3 runs to 14 residues. This CDR3 is CASSHLSLGETQYF. The DNA of the CDR3 is TGCGCCAGCAGCCATTTATCACTTGGGGAGACCCAGTACTTC. Looking up the rest from reference TRBV5-1 and TRBJ2-5 gives the full variable domain: KAGVTQTPRYLIKTRGQQVTLSCSPISGHRSVSWYQQTPGQGLQFLFEYFSETQRNKGNFPGRFSGRQFSNSRSEMNVSTLELGDSALYLCASSHLSLGETQYFGPGTRLLVL.

The chain has TRBV4-3 and TRBJ2-7, with D possibly matching TRBD2 (5 bases). The CDR3 covers 15 residues. V lost 0 bases, J lost 2 bases, and 11 bases lay in between. Per the germline V gene, CDR1 is LGHNA and CDR2 is YSLEER. CDR3 sequence (DNA): TGCGCCAGCAGCCAAGATGTGCGGACTCCCTACGAGCAGTACTTC. It encodes CASSQDVRTPYEQYF.

This clonotype was seen a few times. This chain joins TRBV30 and TRBJ1-1; D is unclear. V was trimmed by 0 bases and J by 0 bases, leaving 11 bases between them. This CDR3 has 15 amino acids. The germline CDR1 and CDR2 sequences are GTSNPN and SVGIG (reference sequence). The CDR3 loop reads CAWSVQFLLNTEAFF. The DNA for the CDR3 is TGTGCCTGGAGTGTACAGTTTCTACTGAACACTGAAGCTTTCTTT.

The rearrangement uses TRBV12-3 or TRBV12-4 and TRBJ1-1; possible D gene TRBD1, 6 bases. The V end was cut by 3 bases, the J end by 5 bases, with 13 bases between. This CDR3 contains 14 residues. Here the CDR3 reads CASSLAGAGTEAFF. In DNA, the CDR3 is TGTGCCAGCAGTTTGGCGGGGGCGGGAACTGAAGCTTTCTTT.

This clonotype was detected only a few times. The chain recombines TRBV28 with TRBJ2-5, with no clear D. V was trimmed by 1 base and J by 1 base, leaving 28 bases between them. The CDR3 consists of 21 residues. Germline V gives CDR1 MDHEN, CDR2 SYDVKM. The CDR3 sequence: CASSLYWIRAQTQPLQETQYF. The CDR3 nucleotides read TGTGCCAGCAGTTTATATTGGATTAGGGCCCAGACACAACCTCTCCAAGAGACCCAGTACTTC.

This clonotype was counted between two and nine times. V is TRBV7-2 and J is TRBJ2-7, with 14 bases lining up with TRBD2. This CDR3 is built from 15 residues. The junction had 6 bases not matched to a gene; V was cut back by 5 bases and J by 6 bases. Germline CDR1 and CDR2: SGHTA and FQGNSA. The CDR3 bases are TGTGCCAGCAGCACCCTAGGACTAGCGGGAGGCGAGCAGTACTTC. The encoded protein is CASSTLGLAGGEQYF.

This chain connects TRBV4-3 to TRBJ2-1; 7 bases align to TRBD2. The trim removed 0 bases at V and 6 bases at J, leaving 2 bases unmatched. Per the germline V gene, CDR1 is LGHNA and CDR2 is YSLEER. The CDR3 covers 14 residues. The CDR3 nucleotides are TGCGCCAGCAGCCAAGAGGGACTATTCAATGAGCAGTTCTTC. Translation: CASSQEGLFNEQFF.

The rearrangement uses TRBV10-3 and TRBJ2-6; 9 bases line up with TRBD1. This CDR3 has 17 amino acids. Germline lookup yields CDR1 ENHRY and CDR2 SYGVKD. J was trimmed by 1 base and V by 6 bases; bases with no gene match: 7. CDR3: CAISGPGQGSGANVLTF. The CDR3 DNA follows: TGTGCCATCAGCGGCCCGGGACAGGGTTCTGGGGCCAACGTCCTGACTTTC.

This sequence joins TRBV7-6 and TRBJ2-3; TRBD1 might be the D (6 bases). Germline loops: CDR1 SGHVS, CDR2 FNYEAQ. With 5 bases removed from V and 4 bases from J, the gap between germline ends came to 16 bases. The CDR3 runs 15 residues. The CDR3: CASSPGQILADTQYF. The CDR3 DNA is TGTGCCAGCAGCCCCGGACAGATACTTGCAGATACGCAGTATTTT.

This clonotype was seen more than once but under ten times. J is TRBJ2-6 and V is TRBV9; D uncertain. The CDR3 loop spans 17 amino acids. The germline CDR1 and CDR2 sequences are SGDLS and YYNGEE. V dropped 2 bases and J dropped 4 bases, with 16 bases sitting between them. The CDR3, as DNA: TGTGCCAGCAGCGTCAAAGGCGCGAGCCTCGGGGCCAACGTCCTGACTTTC. This encodes CASSVKGASLGANVLTF.

In regard to this clonotype: One end of the junction varies from germline; a read error may be responsible. The V gene is TRBV12-3 or TRBV12-4, the J gene TRBJ2-7, with D perhaps being TRBD1 or TRBD2 (5 bases each). The CDR3 consists of 13 residues. CDR3 amino acids: CASSLEGHHEQYF. The DNA of the CDR3 is TGTGCCAGCAGCTTAGAGGGGCACCACGAGCAGTACTTC.

V gene TRBV5-1 combines with J gene TRBJ1-1; perhaps TRBD1 as D (5 bases). Germline V lookup: CDR1 SGHRS, CDR2 YFSETQ. Trimming shortened V by 5 bases and J by 1 base, and 9 bases separated the two germline ends. This CDR3 comprises 13 residues. The CDR3 DNA reads as TGCGCCAGCAGTTCGACAGAGAACACTGAAGCTTTCTTT. Protein product: CASSSTENTEAFF. Combining the CDR3 with reference TRBV5-1 and TRBJ1-1 gives the whole variable domain KAGVTQTPRYLIKTRGQQVTLSCSPISGHRSVSWYQQTPGQGLQFLFEYFSETQRNKGNFPGRFSGRQFSNSRSEMNVSTLELGDSALYLCASSSTENTEAFFGQGTRLTVV.

V usage is TRBV12-3 or TRBV12-4 and J usage is TRBJ2-7; D not certain. Trimming pared 0 bases from V and 2 bases from J, leaving 5 bases between. This CDR3 is 13 amino acids long. CDR3 in DNA: TGTGCCAGCAGTTTAGCGATGGCCTACGAGCAGTACTTC. Its translation is CASSLAMAYEQYF.

This clonotype was observed many times. V gene TRBV7-2 combines with J gene TRBJ2-2, with a possible D match to TRBD2 (6 bases). This CDR3 contains 14 residues. Germline CDR1 reads SGHTA; CDR2 reads FQGNSA. V gave up 5 bases and J gave up 11 bases, with 18 bases separating them. This CDR3 is CASSPRGNPGELFF. The CDR3 DNA sequence: TGTGCCAGCAGCCCACGCGGGAACCCTGGTGAGCTGTTTTTT.

This clonotype was counted a few times. This sequence joins TRBV7-2 and TRBJ2-3; D is unresolved. Germline V CDR1 and CDR2: SGHTA, FQGNSA. There are 14 residues in the CDR3. Trimming pared 0 bases from V and 5 bases from J, leaving 9 bases between. Here the CDR3 reads CASSLAGLQDTQYF. CDR3 bases: TGTGCCAGCAGCTTAGCTGGGCTTCAAGATACGCAGTATTTT.

The chain joins TRBV20-1 to TRBJ2-2; no clear D. The CDR3 covers 15 residues. Germline V gene lookup returns CDR1 DFQATT and CDR2 SNEGSKA (reference sequence). Deletions cut 3 bases from V and 6 bases from J, with 17 bases between. The CDR3 DNA follows: TGCAGTGCTAGGCTAGGGCCAAGAAGGTCCGGGGAGCTGTTTTTT. Translating it yields CSARLGPRRSGELFF.

The chain joins TRBV5-1 to TRBJ2-5; D is uncertain. Per germline, CDR1 SGHRS and CDR2 YFSETQ. The CDR3 has 12 amino acids. V shed 4 bases and J shed 5 bases, with 9 bases lying between them. For the CDR3, the DNA is TGCGCCAGCAGCAAATGGGGTGAGACCCAGTACTTC. This translates into CASSKWGETQYF.

This clonotype appeared a few times. The chain recombines TRBV20-1 with TRBJ2-7; tentatively, D is TRBD1 (5 bases). CDR3 length equals 14 residues. Germline V CDR1 and CDR2: DFQATT, SNEGSKA (reference sequence). V lost 4 bases and J 12 bases, leaving 25 bases between the germline ends. CDR3: CSATLVGLDRPGYF. CDR3 bases: TGCAGTGCTACACTTGTGGGGCTAGATCGGCCGGGGTACTTC.

This sequence joins TRBV3-1 and TRBJ2-7; a possible D gene is TRBD1 (8 bases). The CDR3 has 15 residues. The germline gives CDR1 LGHDT, CDR2 YNNKEL (reference sequence). V gave up 3 bases and J gave up 3 bases, with 15 bases separating them. CDR3 region: CASSHSGTGNYEQYF. The CDR3 nucleotides are TGTGCCAGCAGCCACAGCGGGACAGGAAACTACGAGCAGTACTTC.

This clonotype was seen many times. The chain recombines TRBV7-9 with TRBJ2-2; no firm D call. CDR3 length: 13 amino acids. Deletions cut 6 bases from V and 1 base from J, with 6 bases between. Per the germline V gene, CDR1 is SEHNR and CDR2 is FQNEAQ (reference sequence). The CDR3 DNA is TGTGCCAGCAGACCCCAGAACACCGGGGAGCTGTTTTTT. It specifies CASRPQNTGELFF.

This chain links TRBV30 with TRBJ1-6; D gene ambiguous. The V gene's germline CDR1 is GTSNPN and CDR2 SVGIG (reference sequence). CDR3 size: 14 residues. V lost 3 bases and J lost 8, with 14 bases in between. The CDR3 DNA sequence: TGTGCCTGGAGGCTGAGCGGCGACCATTCACCCCTCCACTTT. Its protein product is CAWRLSGDHSPLHF.

This clonotype appeared a single time. The chain recombines TRBV24-1 with TRBJ2-1; no firm D call. Germline CDR1 KGHDR, CDR2 SFDVKD. This CDR3 spans 9 amino acids. The CDR3 region has the DNA TGTGTCCAAACTCATGAGCAGTTCTTC. Encoded protein: CVQTHEQFF.

This clonotype occurred a few times. The CDR3, as DNA: TGTGCCAGCTCGACCATCCTAGGGGCAGATACGCAGTATTTT. Translated, it gives CASSTILGADTQYF. This sequence joins TRBV18 and TRBJ2-3; D may be TRBD1 (5 bases). Trimming took 6 bases from V and 4 from J, leaving 14 bases between them. The CDR3 runs 14 residues. In germline, CDR1 is KGHSH, CDR2 LQKENI.

This clonotype was observed a handful of times. The J gene is TRBJ2-5, the V gene TRBV9; 12 bases are a match to TRBD2. Trimming removed 0 bases from V and 1 base from J; junction bases left unmatched: 4. The CDR3 has 17 amino acids. CDR1 and CDR2 from the germline V gene are SGDLS and YYNGEE. The CDR3 reads CASSVGPTSGGQETQYF. DNA for the CDR3: TGTGCCAGCAGCGTAGGCCCGACTAGCGGGGGCCAAGAGACCCAGTACTTC. The variable domain in full, completed from reference TRBV9 and TRBJ2-5, reads DSGVTQTPKHLITATGQRVTLRCSPRSGDLSVYWYQQSLDQGLQFLIQYYNGEERAKGNILERFSAQQFPDLHSELNLSSLELGDSALYFCASSVGPTSGGQETQYFGPGTRLLVL.